Below are 22 T cell receptor beta chains sequenced from a single sample in a study of T cell responses to AZD1222 COVID-19 vaccine. Using immunoSEQ multiplex PCR, the repertoire was profiled, and TCRdb retains in-frame clones only, with some absent. The sample contains 140,000 or so clones, about nine tenths of which appear only once. Sequences were derived from peripheral blood, sampled on day 0 of AZD1222 vaccination. These receptors originate from an adult in good health.

The chain employs TRBV6-4 and TRBJ2-7, with TRBD1 matching 7 bases. Trimming at V came to 6 bases and at J to 1 base, leaving 6 bases not matched to a gene. The CDR3 is 14 residues long. Germline V lookup: CDR1 MRHNA, CDR2 SNTAGT. The CDR3 nucleotides read TGTGCCAGCAGCGAGTCGGGACAGTCCTACGAGCAGTACTTC. It codes for CASSESGQSYEQYF.

This sequence joins TRBV5-1 and TRBJ1-1; 12 nucleotides agree with TRBD1. The germline CDR1 and CDR2 sequences are SGHRS and YFSETQ. Trimming took 2 bases from V and 1 from J; bases not matched to a gene: 12. CDR3 length: 19 residues. The CDR3 loop reads CASSFNPGTGGGRNTEAFF. In DNA form, the CDR3 reads TGCGCCAGCAGCTTTAATCCCGGGACAGGGGGCGGAAGGAACACTGAAGCTTTCTTT. Combining the CDR3 with reference TRBV5-1 and TRBJ1-1 gives the whole variable domain KAGVTQTPRYLIKTRGQQVTLSCSPISGHRSVSWYQQTPGQGLQFLFEYFSETQRNKGNFPGRFSGRQFSNSRSEMNVSTLELGDSALYLCASSFNPGTGGGRNTEAFFGQGTRLTVV.

The chain combines TRBV30 with TRBJ2-1, with D maybe TRBD1 (6 bases). CDR1 is GTSNPN, CDR2 SVGIG, per germline (reference sequence). V was clipped by 3 bases and J by 4 bases, with 22 bases between them. The CDR3 covers 17 residues. CDR3 sequence (DNA): TGTGCCTGGAGCCCAACCGGGACAAGAAAGTTATACAATGAGCAGTTCTTC. Translated: CAWSPTGTRKLYNEQFF.

Details on this clone: This CDR3 is also generated by other DNA sequences in the sample. The V gene is TRBV5-1, the J gene TRBJ2-5; unclear D gene. The germline CDR1 and CDR2 sequences are SGHRS and YFSETQ. Trimming left V 5 bases short and J 2 bases short, with 7 bases between. This CDR3 region has 12 residues. CDR3 sequence: CASSTSQETQYF. The CDR3 region has the DNA TGCGCCAGCAGTACTTCTCAAGAGACCCAGTACTTC.

This chain connects TRBV30 to TRBJ2-1; 8 nucleotides match TRBD1. V dropped 2 bases and J dropped 3; count of bases not matched to a gene: 6. The CDR3 sequence is 15 residues long. Germline-derived CDR1 and CDR2 are GTSNPN and SVGIG (reference sequence). The CDR3 DNA reads as TGTGCCTGGAGTTCGACAGGGGCCGGCTACAATGAGCAGTTCTTC. Protein sequence: CAWSSTGAGYNEQFF.

The chain joins TRBV4-1 to TRBJ1-2; perhaps TRBD1 as D (6 bases). Per the germline V gene, CDR1 is MGHRA and CDR2 is YSYEKL. The CDR3 consists of 15 residues. V was trimmed by 0 bases and J by 7 bases, leaving 15 bases between them. CDR3 amino acids: CASSQDRGGARGYTF. The CDR3 region has the DNA TGCGCCAGCAGCCAAGATCGCGGGGGCGCACGTGGCTACACCTTC.

This rearrangement joins TRBV2 to TRBJ2-1; D is possibly TRBD2 (6 bases). Germline CDR1 is SNHLY and CDR2 is FYNNEI. V was pared by 4 bases and J by 4 bases, with 11 bases between. The CDR3 has 14 residues. CDR3 bases: TGTGCCAGCAGTGGCGAGGCGGGATACAATGAGCAGTTCTTC. Translation gives CASSGEAGYNEQFF. The full variable domain, with the rest looked up from reference TRBV2 and TRBJ2-1, is EPEVTQTPSHQVTQMGQEVILRCVPISNHLYFYWYRQILGQKVEFLVSFYNNEISEKSEIFDDQFSVERPDGSNFTLKIRSTKLEDSAMYFCASSGEAGYNEQFFGPGTRLTVL.

The rearrangement links TRBV7-8 to TRBJ1-5; D might be TRBD1 (5 bases). The CDR3 is made up of 15 amino acids. The germline V and J ends were trimmed by 5 bases and 4 bases, with 15 bases remaining between them. CDR1 is SGHVS, CDR2 FQNEAQ, per germline. Here the CDR3 reads CASSSGASGNQPQHF. As DNA, the CDR3 is TGTGCCAGCAGCAGTGGGGCTTCAGGGAATCAGCCCCAGCATTTT.

This chain joins TRBV5-4 and TRBJ2-2; no clear D gene. Trimming cost V 5 bases and J 0 bases, with 5 bases left between them. This CDR3 region has 13 residues. Germline CDR1 reads SGHNT; CDR2 reads YYREEE (reference sequence). This CDR3 reads CASSHPNTGELFF. DNA for the CDR3: TGTGCCAGCAGTCATCCGAACACCGGGGAGCTGTTTTTT.

The chain recombines TRBV5-4 with TRBJ1-1; D not resolved. This CDR3 contains 13 residues. V dropped 4 bases and J dropped 4 bases, with 11 bases sitting between them. The germline V gene encodes CDR1 SGHNT and CDR2 YYREEE (reference sequence). The CDR3 loop is CASSPTRGTEAFF. The CDR3 nucleotides are TGTGCCAGCAGCCCCACCCGGGGCACTGAAGCTTTCTTT.

The chain is built from TRBV7-2 and TRBJ2-1; either TRBD1 or TRBD2 may supply D (5 bases each). Germline V CDR1 and CDR2: SGHTA, FQGNSA. V gave up 2 bases and J gave up 6 bases, with 14 bases separating them. This CDR3 has 15 residues. As DNA, the CDR3 is TGTGCCAGCAGCTTAAACGGGGCGCCGGGCAATGAGCAGTTCTTC. It is translated as CASSLNGAPGNEQFF.

The chain couples TRBV5-4 to TRBJ2-5; D is possibly TRBD2 (5 bases). Germline V gene sequence: CDR1 SGHNT, CDR2 YYREEE (reference sequence). This CDR3 has 16 amino acids. V was cut by 4 bases and J by 5 bases, with 21 bases left in between. DNA for the CDR3: TGTGCCAGCAGCGGTATCGGACTCGGCGTTGGGGAGACCCAGTACTTC. As protein: CASSGIGLGVGETQYF.

V and J are TRBV28 and TRBJ2-3, with TRBD2 matching over 14 bases. J was trimmed by 8 bases and V by 3 bases; bases with no gene match: 7. The CDR3 loop spans 16 amino acids. Germline V gene lookup returns CDR1 MDHEN and CDR2 SYDVKM. CDR3 bases: TGTGCCAGCAGTTTTCGACTAGCGGGAGGGGGGAGTACGCAGTATTTT. It translates to CASSFRLAGGGSTQYF.

This chain uses TRBV11-3 with TRBJ1-1; D not resolved. V shed 2 bases and J shed 6 bases, with 13 bases lying between them. The germline V gene encodes CDR1 SGHNT and CDR2 YENEEA. This CDR3 spans 14 amino acids. The CDR3 sequence is CASSLLGPGAEAFF. The CDR3 DNA reads as TGTGCCAGCAGCTTACTCGGGCCGGGCGCTGAAGCTTTCTTT. The entire variable domain, with the rest obtained from reference TRBV11-3 and TRBJ1-1, is as follows: EAGVVQSPRYKIIEKKQPVAFWCNPISGHNTLYWYLQNLGQGPELLIRYENEEAVDDSQLPKDRFSAERLKGVDSTLKIQPAELGDSAVYLCASSLLGPGAEAFFGQGTRLTVV.

This chain connects TRBV5-4 to TRBJ2-1; D possibly corresponds to TRBD1 (6 bases). The V and J ends lost 4 bases and 8 bases respectively, with 10 bases between them. The CDR3 covers 12 residues. The germline CDR1 and CDR2 sequences are SGHNT and YYREEE (reference sequence). CDR3 protein: CASSPQGYEQFF. CDR3 DNA sequence: TGTGCCAGCAGCCCACAGGGATATGAGCAGTTCTTC.

This clone was observed a single time. The rearrangement uses TRBV28 and TRBJ2-5; maybe TRBD1 (6 bases). Per the germline V gene, CDR1 is MDHEN and CDR2 is SYDVKM. The CDR3 is made up of 15 amino acids. Trimming took 8 bases from V and 1 from J, leaving 17 bases between them. For the CDR3, the DNA is TGTGCCAGCGCGACCAGGGACACCTTCCAAGAGACCCAGTACTTC. It translates to CASATRDTFQETQYF.

CDR3 region: CASSVGNSGTYEQYF. CDR3 sequence (DNA): TGTGCCAGCAGCGTAGGCAATAGCGGAACCTACGAGCAGTACTTC. The V gene is TRBV9, the J gene TRBJ2-7, with D perhaps matching TRBD2 (6 bases). The V end was cut by 0 bases, the J end by 2 bases, with 12 bases between. CDR1 is SGDLS, CDR2 YYNGEE, per germline. The CDR3 contains 15 residues.

The V and J genes are TRBV18 and TRBJ1-2; D may be TRBD1 (5 bases). Germline lookup yields CDR1 KGHSH and CDR2 LQKENI. The ends were cut back, 3 bases at V and 1 base at J, with 12 bases in the middle. There are 15 residues in the CDR3. Here the CDR3 DNA reads TGTGCCAGCTCACCTGGGACCGAAGTTAACTATGGCTACACCTTC. Its translation: CASSPGTEVNYGYTF.

This chain links TRBV27 with TRBJ1-2; D might be TRBD1 (5 bases). The length of the CDR3 is 14 residues. CDR1 is MNHEY, CDR2 SMNVEV, per germline (reference sequence). Trimming pared 1 base from V and 6 bases from J, leaving 12 bases between. CDR3 coding DNA: TGTGCCAGCAGTTTATGGGGGGGAAAGGATGGCTACACCTTC. This sequence encodes CASSLWGGKDGYTF.

The chain carries TRBV15 and TRBJ1-3, with unresolved D. CDR3 length equals 14 residues. CDR1 is LNHNV, CDR2 YYDKDF, per germline (reference sequence). Deletions cut 6 bases from V and 0 bases from J, with 9 bases between. The CDR3 loop reads CATSRHSSGNTIYF. The CDR3 coding sequence is TGTGCCACCAGTAGACACAGCTCTGGAAACACCATATATTTT.

This clone appeared a single time. The chain is built from TRBV6-4 and TRBJ2-1, with 8 positions matching TRBD1. The germline V gene encodes CDR1 MRHNA and CDR2 SNTAGT. This CDR3 has 16 amino acids. With V trimmed by 0 bases and J by 6 bases, 7 bases remained unmatched. This chain's CDR3 is CASSDSVGTGGNEQFF. In nucleotides, the CDR3 is TGTGCCAGCAGTGACTCGGTCGGGACAGGTGGCAATGAGCAGTTCTTC.

The chain joins TRBV6-4 to TRBJ2-2; D is possibly TRBD1 or TRBD2 (5 bases each). V lost 2 bases to trimming and J lost 5 bases, with 12 bases between them. Germline CDR1 MRHNA, CDR2 SNTAGT. CDR3 length: 15 residues. CDR3 sequence: CASSDRGDGTGELFF. Here the CDR3 DNA reads TGTGCCAGCAGTGACAGAGGGGACGGGACCGGGGAGCTGTTTTTT.